This T cell receptor beta chain was profiled in a study of immune cell composition in non-small cell lung cancer. The overall study: Histologic subtype was mainly adenocarcinoma or squamous cell carcinoma.

This CDR3 has 15 residues. The germline gives CDR1 MNHEY, CDR2 SVGAGI. Trimming pared 3 bases from V and 0 bases from J, leaving 9 bases between. The study's findings and limits: Tumour-reactive clones were not shown to match dominant in vivo tumour clones.

This clone occurred once. Its antigen is not known. Normal lung sampling was at least 3 cm from the tumour, as distant as possible. Only in-frame clones appear in the TCRdb table, and some are missing; sequencing was by immunoSEQ multiplex PCR. The table shows some 720 clones, with approximately 72% occurring only once. Source material: non-adjacent lung tissue. This receptor was obtained from a human donor with non-small cell lung cancer. This rearrangement joins TRBV6-5 to TRBJ1-5, with unresolved D. CDR3 in amino acids: CASSYRRDSNQPQHF. In nucleotides, the CDR3 is TGTGCCAGCAGTTATCGGAGAGATAGCAATCAGCCCCAGCATTTT.